This TCR beta chain comes out of a study of blood T cell repertoires in COVID-19. Study-wide context: Specimens from acute and convalescent COVID-19 originated in the United States, Italy and Spain.

How the authors handled the data: Reference gene primers were amplified, and this amplification served to estimate nucleated cell counts. The repertoire was sequenced with immunoSEQ multiplex PCR; TCRdb's copy has only in-frame clones and lacks some. V and J calls and clone size are those listed in that table; D and trimming were worked out from the DNA. This sample has about 35,000 clones, with around 83% found just once. Per the germline V gene, CDR1 is SEHNR and CDR2 is FQNEAQ (reference sequence). V was trimmed by 1 base and J by 6 bases, leaving 12 bases between them. This CDR3 is 15 amino acids long.

The chain uses TRBV7-9 and TRBJ1-4, with TRBD1 as a possible D gene (5 bases). The receptor was derived from a man in his fifties or sixties with active or convalescent COVID-19. Sequenced: peripheral blood. CDR3 bases: TGTGCCAGCAGCTTAGGACAGACAGACTATGAAAAACTGTTTTTT. This translates into CASSLGQTDYEKLFF.